Given below is one T cell receptor beta chain in context. This record comes from a study of control samples from healthy donors and cancer patients. Profiling relied on immunoSEQ multiplex PCR, and the TCRdb table lists in-frame clones only, not all of them. This table holds 100,000 to 150,000 clones, approximately 90% found once. The CDR3 is 14 amino acids. Per the germline V gene, CDR1 is KGHSH and CDR2 is LQKENI. Trimming took off 3 bases at V and 2 bases at J, with 10 bases between the two ends. The sample taken for sequencing was blood. The chain uses TRBV18 and TRBJ1-1; possible D gene TRBD1, 5 bases. The sequence was collected from a middle-aged man in good health. The CDR3 protein is CASSPSQGNTEAFF. The CDR3 nucleotides read TGTGCCAGCTCACCCTCTCAGGGCAACACTGAAGCTTTCTTT.